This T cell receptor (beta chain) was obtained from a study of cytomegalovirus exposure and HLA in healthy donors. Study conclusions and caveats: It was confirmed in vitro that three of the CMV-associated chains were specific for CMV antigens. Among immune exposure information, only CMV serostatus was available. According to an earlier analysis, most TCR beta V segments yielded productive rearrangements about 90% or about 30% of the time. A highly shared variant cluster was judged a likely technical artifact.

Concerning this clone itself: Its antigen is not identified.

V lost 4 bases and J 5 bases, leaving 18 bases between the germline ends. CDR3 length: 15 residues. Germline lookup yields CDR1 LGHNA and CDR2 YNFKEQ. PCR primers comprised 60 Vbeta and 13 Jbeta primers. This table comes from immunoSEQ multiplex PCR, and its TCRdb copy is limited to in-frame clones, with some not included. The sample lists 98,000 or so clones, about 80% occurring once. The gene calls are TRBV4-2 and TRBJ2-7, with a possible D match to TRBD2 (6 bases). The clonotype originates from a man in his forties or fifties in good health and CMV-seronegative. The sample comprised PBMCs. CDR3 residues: CASSPVWGENNEQYF. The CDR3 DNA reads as TGTGCCAGCAGCCCCGTCTGGGGGGAGAACAACGAGCAGTACTTC.